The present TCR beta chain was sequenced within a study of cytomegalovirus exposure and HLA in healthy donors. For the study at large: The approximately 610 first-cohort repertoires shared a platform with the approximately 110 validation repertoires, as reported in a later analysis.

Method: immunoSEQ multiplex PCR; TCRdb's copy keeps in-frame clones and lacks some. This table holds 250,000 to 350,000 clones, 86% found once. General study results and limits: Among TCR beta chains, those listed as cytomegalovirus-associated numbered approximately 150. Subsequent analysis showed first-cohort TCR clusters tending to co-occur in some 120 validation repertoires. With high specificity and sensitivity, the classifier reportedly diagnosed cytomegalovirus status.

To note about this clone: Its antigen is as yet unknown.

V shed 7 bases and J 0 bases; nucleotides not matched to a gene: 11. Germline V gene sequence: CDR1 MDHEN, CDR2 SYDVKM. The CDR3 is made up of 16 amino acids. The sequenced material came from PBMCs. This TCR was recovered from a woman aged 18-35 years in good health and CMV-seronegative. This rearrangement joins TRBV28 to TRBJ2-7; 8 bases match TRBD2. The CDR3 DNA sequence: TGTGCCAGCAACCCCCGGGAGGGGGTCCTCTCCTACGAGCAGTACTTC. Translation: CASNPREGVLSYEQYF.